The rows below give T cell receptor beta chains drawn from one sample of a study of T cell responses to AZD1222 COVID-19 vaccine. Libraries were prepared by immunoSEQ multiplex PCR; TCRdb keeps only in-frame clonotypes and omits some of them. The sample includes 150,000 or so clones, roughly nine tenths of them seen just once. The sequencing here drew on peripheral blood, taken on day 0 of AZD1222 vaccination. The source of these receptors is an adult in good health. Both conserved end residues are trimmed from each CDR3. Size values are once, few and many counts, or a class for expanded clones, and some rows have none.

NA | TRBJ2-5 | TRBV7-9 | ASSPGGTMETQY
NA | TRBJ1-1 | TRBV11-2 | ASSLARTEAF
NA | TRBJ1-6 | TRBV27 | ASTTLGISPLH
NA | TRBJ2-6 | TRBV5-5 | ASSQTSGASSGANVLT
NA | TRBJ1-6 | TRBV30 | AWSAGSAMSSPLH
NA | TRBJ1-1 | TRBV5-6 | ASNILNTEAF
once | TRBJ1-1 | TRBV20-1 | RGGNTEAF
NA | TRBJ1-2 | TRBV5-1 | ASSSGLWGYT
NA | TRBJ2-7 | TRBV11-2 | ASSHWDRPHFS
once | TRBJ2-1 | TRBV9 | ASSPRGGPISYNEQF
NA | TRBJ1-4 | TRBV28 | ASSLGGAGEKLF
NA | TRBJ2-1 | TRBV4-3 | ASSQETSGRGSYNEQF
NA | TRBJ1-1 | TRBV21-1 | ASSIRLGRAAF
NA | TRBJ1-1 | TRBV11-3 | ASSFNSGTEAF
NA | TRBJ1-4 | TRBV10-2 | ASQEGQGSEKLF
NA | TRBJ1-1 | TRBV5-1 | ASSHGTGSMDTEAF
NA | TRBJ2-1 | TRBV19 | ASLGAGGYNEQF
NA | TRBJ1-2 | TRBV12-5 | ASGLSEGSAGYT
NA | TRBJ1-4 | TRBV5-5 | ASSLTDRGPEKLF
NA | TRBJ2-2 | TRBV5-1 | ASSLGQLGNTGELF
few | TRBJ2-5 | TRBV30 | AWSPGAQETQY
NA | TRBJ1-4 | TRBV19 | ASSIGEGFDEKLF